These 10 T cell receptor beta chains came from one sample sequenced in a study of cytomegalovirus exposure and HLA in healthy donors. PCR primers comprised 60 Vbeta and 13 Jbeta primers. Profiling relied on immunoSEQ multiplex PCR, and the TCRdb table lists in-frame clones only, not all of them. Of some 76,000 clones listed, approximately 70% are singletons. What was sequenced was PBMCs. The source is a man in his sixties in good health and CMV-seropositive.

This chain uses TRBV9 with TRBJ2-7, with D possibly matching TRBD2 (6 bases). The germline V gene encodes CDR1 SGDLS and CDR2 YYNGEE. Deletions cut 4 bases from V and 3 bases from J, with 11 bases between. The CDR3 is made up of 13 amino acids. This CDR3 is CASSPGGYYEQYF. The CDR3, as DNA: TGTGCCAGCAGCCCCGGGGGATACTACGAGCAGTACTTC.

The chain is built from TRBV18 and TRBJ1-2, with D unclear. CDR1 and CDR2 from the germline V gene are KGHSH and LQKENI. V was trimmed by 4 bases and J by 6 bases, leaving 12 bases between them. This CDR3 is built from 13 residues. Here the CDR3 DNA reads TGTGCCAGCTCACGGAGTGCCTCTGATGGCTACACCTTC. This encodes CASSRSASDGYTF.

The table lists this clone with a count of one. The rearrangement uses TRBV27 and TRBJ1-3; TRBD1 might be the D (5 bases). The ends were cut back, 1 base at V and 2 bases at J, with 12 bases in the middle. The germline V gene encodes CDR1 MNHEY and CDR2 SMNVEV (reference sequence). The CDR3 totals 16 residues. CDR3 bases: TGTGCCAGCAGTTTATTTCCAGGGATCGCTGGAAACACCATATATTTT. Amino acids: CASSLFPGIAGNTIYF.

CDR3 DNA sequence: TGTGCCAGCAGTGAAACCGGGACAGACGTGTTTTTT. It codes for CASSETGTDVFF. The rearrangement links TRBV6-5 to TRBJ1-4; 7 positions agree with TRBD1. After removal of 5 bases from V and 15 bases from J, the junction contained 9 bases not matched to a gene. Germline values: CDR1 MNHEY, CDR2 SVGAGI. The CDR3 spans 12 residues.

This CDR3 is CASSPRLLLNTEAFF. CDR3 in DNA: TGCGCCAGCAGCCCTAGACTCCTACTGAACACTGAAGCTTTCTTT. The genes are TRBV5-1 and TRBJ1-1; the D is unclear. This CDR3 contains 15 residues. Germline CDR1 reads SGHRS; CDR2 reads YFSETQ. Between the trimmed V and J ends, which lost 4 bases and 0 bases, there was a span of 13 bases. Full variable domain (missing parts from reference TRBV5-1 and TRBJ1-1): KAGVTQTPRYLIKTRGQQVTLSCSPISGHRSVSWYQQTPGQGLQFLFEYFSETQRNKGNFPGRFSGRQFSNSRSEMNVSTLELGDSALYLCASSPRLLLNTEAFFGQGTRLTVV.

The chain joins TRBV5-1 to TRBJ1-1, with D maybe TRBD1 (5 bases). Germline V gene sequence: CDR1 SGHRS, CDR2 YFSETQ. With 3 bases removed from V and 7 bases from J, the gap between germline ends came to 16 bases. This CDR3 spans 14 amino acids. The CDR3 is CASSWGDLGGEAFF. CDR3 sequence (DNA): TGCGCCAGCAGCTGGGGGGACCTCGGGGGTGAAGCTTTCTTT.

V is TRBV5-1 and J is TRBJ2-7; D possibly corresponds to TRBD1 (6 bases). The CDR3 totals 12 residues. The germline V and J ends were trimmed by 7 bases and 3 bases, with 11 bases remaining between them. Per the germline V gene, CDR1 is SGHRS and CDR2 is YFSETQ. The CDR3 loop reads CASSDSGYEQYF. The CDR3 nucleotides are TGCGCCAGCTCGGACAGTGGCTACGAGCAGTACTTC.

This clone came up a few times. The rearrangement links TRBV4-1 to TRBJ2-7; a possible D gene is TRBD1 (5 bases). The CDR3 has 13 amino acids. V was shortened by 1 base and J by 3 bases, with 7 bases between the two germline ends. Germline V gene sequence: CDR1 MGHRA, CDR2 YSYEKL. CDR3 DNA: TGCGCCAGCAGCCAAGGGGGCCTCTACGAGCAGTACTTC. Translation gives CASSQGGLYEQYF.

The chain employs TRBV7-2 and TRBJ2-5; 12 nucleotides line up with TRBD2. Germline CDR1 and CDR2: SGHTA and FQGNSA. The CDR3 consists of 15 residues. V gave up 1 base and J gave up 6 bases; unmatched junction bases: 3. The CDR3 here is CASSLVRTSGKTQYF. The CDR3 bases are TGTGCCAGCAGCTTAGTTCGGACTAGCGGGAAGACCCAGTACTTC.

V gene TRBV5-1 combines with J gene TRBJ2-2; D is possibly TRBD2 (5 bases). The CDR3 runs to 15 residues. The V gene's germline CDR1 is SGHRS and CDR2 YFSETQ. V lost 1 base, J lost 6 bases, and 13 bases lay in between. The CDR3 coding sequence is TGCGCCAGCAGCTTGATCGGGGTTTCGGCCGGGGAGCTGTTTTTT. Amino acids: CASSLIGVSAGELFF.